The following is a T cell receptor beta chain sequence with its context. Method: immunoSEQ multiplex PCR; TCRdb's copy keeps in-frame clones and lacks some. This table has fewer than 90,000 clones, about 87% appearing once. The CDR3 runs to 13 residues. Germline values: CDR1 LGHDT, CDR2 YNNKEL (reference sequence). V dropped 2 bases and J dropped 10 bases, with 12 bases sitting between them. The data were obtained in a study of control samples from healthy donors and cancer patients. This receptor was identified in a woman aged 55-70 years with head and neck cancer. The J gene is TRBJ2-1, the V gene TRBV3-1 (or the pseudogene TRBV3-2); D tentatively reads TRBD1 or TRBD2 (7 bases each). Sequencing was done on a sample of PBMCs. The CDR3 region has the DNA TGTGCCAGCAGCCAAACTCAGGGGGGGGAGCAGTTCTTC. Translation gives CASSQTQGGEQFF.